The 15 T cell receptor beta chains below come from one sample, sequenced in a study of blood T cell repertoires in COVID-19. Libraries were prepared by immunoSEQ multiplex PCR; TCRdb keeps only in-frame clonotypes and omits some of them. The data show about 210,000 clones, around 88% seen once. Sequencing was performed on PBMCs or T cells enriched from blood (not recorded which). All receptors come from a woman in her thirties or forties with acute COVID-19.

The chain joins TRBV6-2 or TRBV6-3 to TRBJ2-2; 10 nucleotides match TRBD1. The V segment lost 4 bases and the J segment 3 bases; nucleotides outside the gene matches: 8. Germline CDR1 is MNHEY and CDR2 is SVGEGT. This CDR3 is built from 17 residues. CDR3 in amino acids: CASSSTRQGAYTGELFF. CDR3 DNA sequence: TGTGCCAGCAGTTCCACCCGACAGGGGGCCTACACCGGGGAGCTGTTTTTT.

The chain couples TRBV11-3 to TRBJ2-1; 7 bases match TRBD1. This CDR3 contains 15 residues. Looked up from germline, CDR1 is SGHNT and CDR2 is YENEEA. V shed 3 bases, J shed 4 bases, and the junction held 6 bases outside the gene matches. The CDR3 coding sequence is TGTGCCAGCAGCTTTGGGGGACAGATTTACAATGAGCAGTTCTTC. It translates to CASSFGGQIYNEQFF.

The rearrangement joins TRBV5-8 to TRBJ1-1, with 12 bases fitting TRBD1. Germline CDR1 reads SGHTS; CDR2 reads YDEGEE. V shed 2 bases, J shed 7 bases, and the junction held 6 bases outside the gene matches. The CDR3 runs 15 residues. CDR3 residues: CASSFMGQGALEAFF. The CDR3, as DNA: TGTGCCAGCAGCTTTATGGGACAGGGGGCTCTTGAAGCTTTCTTT.

The chain couples TRBV3-1 (or the pseudogene TRBV3-2) to TRBJ2-3; weak D call: TRBD2 (6 bases). There are 16 residues in the CDR3. The V end lost 0 bases, the J end lost 6 bases, and 16 bases lay between the germline ends. Germline CDR1 and CDR2: LGHDT and YNNKEL (reference sequence). CDR3 loop: CASSQDFSRGTDTQYF. The CDR3 DNA sequence: TGTGCCAGCAGCCAAGATTTCTCCCGGGGGACCGATACGCAGTATTTT.

This chain links TRBV6-5 with TRBJ1-1; 10 bases align to TRBD1. The germline V gene encodes CDR1 MNHEY and CDR2 SVGAGI. Trimming at V came to 1 base and at J to 0 bases, leaving 2 bases not matched to a gene. The CDR3 consists of 16 residues. The CDR3 sequence is CASSYLGTGVNTEAFF. The CDR3 coding sequence is TGTGCCAGCAGTTACTTAGGGACAGGGGTGAACACTGAAGCTTTCTTT.

The chain couples TRBV19 to TRBJ1-1, with no clear D. Trimming took off 5 bases at V and 1 base at J, with 11 bases between the two ends. CDR3 length: 14 residues. Germline V lookup: CDR1 LNHDA, CDR2 SQIVND (reference sequence). The CDR3 spells CASSPGVRNTEAFF. For the CDR3, the DNA is TGTGCCAGTAGTCCCGGAGTACGGAACACTGAAGCTTTCTTT.

The chain combines TRBV5-4 with TRBJ2-1; D unclear. The CDR3 length is 11 residues. The germline V gene has CDR1 SGHNT and CDR2 YYREEE (reference sequence). V lost 2 bases and J 6 bases, leaving 3 bases between the germline ends. CDR3 nucleotides: TGTGCCAGCAGCTTCAGCAATGAGCAGTTCTTC. Its translation: CASSFSNEQFF.

The rearrangement joins TRBV3-1 (or the pseudogene TRBV3-2) to TRBJ2-3, with TRBD2 matching over 14 bases. Germline CDR1 reads LGHDT; CDR2 reads YNNKEL (reference sequence). V gave up 2 bases and J gave up 9 bases; unmatched junction bases: 4. The CDR3 is made up of 15 amino acids. The CDR3 DNA sequence: TGTGCCAGCAGCCAAAAGGGACTAGCGGGAGCCACGCAGTATTTT. Encoded protein: CASSQKGLAGATQYF.

The chain is built from TRBV10-1 and TRBJ2-3; 8 bases are shared with TRBD1. This CDR3 spans 15 amino acids. With V trimmed by 3 bases and J by 5 bases, 7 bases remained unmatched. Looked up from germline, CDR1 is WNHNN and CDR2 is SYGVQD (reference sequence). CDR3 residues: CASSDSGTGGDTQYF. DNA of the CDR3: TGCGCCAGCAGTGACTCCGGGACAGGCGGAGATACGCAGTATTTT.

This rearrangement joins TRBV6-5 to TRBJ2-1; TRBD2 aligns across 9 bases. J lost 5 bases, V lost 6 bases, and 8 bases had no gene match. The germline gives CDR1 MNHEY, CDR2 SVGAGI. The CDR3 contains 15 residues. This chain's CDR3 is CASRPTSGNHNEQFF. CDR3 nucleotide sequence: TGTGCCAGCAGACCGACTAGCGGAAATCACAATGAGCAGTTCTTC.

The chain recombines TRBV5-4 with TRBJ2-5; D perhaps matches TRBD1 (6 bases). This CDR3 spans 12 amino acids. The V gene lost 2 bases and the J gene lost 7 bases, with 9 bases spanning the gap. The V gene's germline CDR1 is SGHNT and CDR2 YYREEE (reference sequence). The CDR3 loop reads CASSFNRVTQYF. Here the CDR3 DNA reads TGTGCCAGCAGCTTTAACAGGGTGACCCAGTACTTC.

The chain carries TRBV29-1 and TRBJ2-2; the match to TRBD1 covers 7 bases. CDR1 and CDR2 (germline): SQVTM, ANQGSEA. The length of the CDR3 is 13 residues. Losses at the gene ends were 8 bases for V and 1 base for J; bases not matched to a gene: 4. The CDR3 here is CSFRTGNTGELFF. For the CDR3, the DNA is TGCAGCTTTCGGACAGGGAACACCGGGGAGCTGTTTTTT.

The chain recombines TRBV28 with TRBJ2-7; 8 bases are shared with TRBD1. J was trimmed by 2 bases and V by 8 bases; bases with no gene match: 5. The CDR3 runs to 13 residues. Germline CDR1 and CDR2: MDHEN and SYDVKM. The CDR3 here is CASFGQGTYEQYV. For the CDR3, the DNA is TGTGCCAGCTTTGGACAGGGTACCTACGAGCAGTACGTC.

This chain joins TRBV30 and TRBJ2-7; tentative D call: TRBD2 (5 bases). The germline V gene encodes CDR1 GTSNPN and CDR2 SVGIG (reference sequence). The CDR3 covers 12 residues. The V gene lost 3 bases and the J gene lost 4 bases, with 10 bases spanning the gap. Written as DNA, the CDR3 is TGTGCCTGGAGCCGGGGTGGGTACGAGCAGTACGTC. It is translated as CAWSRGGYEQYV.

The rearrangement links TRBV19 to TRBJ1-2, with D possibly being TRBD1 (6 bases). This CDR3 has 15 residues. V lost 5 bases to trimming and J lost 4 bases, with 17 bases between them. CDR1 is LNHDA, CDR2 SQIVND, per germline (reference sequence). The chain's CDR3 is CASSSLGRDIYGYTF. CDR3 coding DNA: TGTGCCAGTAGTTCCCTGGGCCGGGACATCTATGGCTACACCTTC.